Below are 15 T cell receptor gamma chains sequenced from a single sample in a study of Vδ1+ human thymocytes. Findings and limits, study-wide: Thymic TRG and TRD repertoires appeared highly polyclonal.

The antigens these receptors bind are not known. Extracted RNA was reverse transcribed into cDNA. Multiplex PCR used pooled V-gene forward primers and a constant-region reverse primer to amplify CDR3s. TCRdb reprocessed the multiplex PCR reads through CATT. The table includes over 25,000 gamma-chain clones, around 20% detected once. Sequences were obtained from Vdelta1+ gamma-delta thymocytes from the thymus. Described subset: FACS-sorted CD3+ TCRalphabeta- TCRVdelta1+ TCRVdelta2- thymocytes. The receptors here all came from a boy under three years old who had congenital heart surgery.

This clone was found a few times. This rearrangement joins TRGV4 to TRGJ1 or TRGJ2. The CDR3 contains 12 residues. V gave up 0 bases and J gave up 11 bases; unmatched junction bases: 7. Germline V gene data show CDR1 as EGSTGY and CDR2 as YDSYTSSV. The CDR3 coding sequence is TGTGCCACCTGGGATGGGCCGCAGGAGAAACTCTTT. Translation gives CATWDGPQEKLF.

V and J are TRGV8 and TRGJ1 or TRGJ2. V dropped 8 bases and J dropped 12; count of bases not matched to a gene: 10. Germline assignment: CDR1 VENAVY and CDR2 YDSYNSRV. The CDR3 length is 10 residues. The DNA for the CDR3 is TGTGCCACCTCGATACAGGGGAAACTCTTT. This sequence encodes CATSIQGKLF.

This clone is categorized as medium-sized (0.01 to 0.1%). Other DNA sequences of this sample code for an identical CDR3. The chain couples TRGV5 to TRGJ1 or TRGJ2. J lost 0 bases, V lost 0 bases, and 2 bases had no gene match. The CDR3 sequence is 14 residues long. Germline assignment: CDR1 VINAFY and CDR2 YDVSNSKD. Here the CDR3 DNA reads TGTGCCACCTGGGACAGGCTGAATTATTATAAGAAACTCTTT. It codes for CATWDRLNYYKKLF.

This clone has just a few counts. The chain carries TRGV8 and TRGJ1 or TRGJ2. The germline V gene has CDR1 VENAVY and CDR2 YDSYNSRV. The CDR3 sequence is 13 residues long. The V segment lost 3 bases and the J segment 10 bases; nucleotides outside the gene matches: 12. CDR3 sequence reads: CATWDPIFRKKLF. The CDR3 nucleotides are TGTGCCACCTGGGATCCCATTTTTAGGAAGAAACTCTTT.

The chain has TRGV8 and TRGJ1 or TRGJ2. Per the germline V gene, CDR1 is VENAVY and CDR2 is YDSYNSRV. J was trimmed by 6 bases and V by 0 bases; bases with no gene match: 5. This CDR3 region has 13 residues. CDR3 nucleotide sequence: TGTGCCACCTGGGATAGGTCTTCTTATAAGAAACTCTTT. Protein: CATWDRSSYKKLF.

With respect to this clone: Other DNA sequences in this specimen translate into the identical CDR3. This sequence joins TRGV9 and TRGJP. Looked up from germline, CDR1 is GITISATS and CDR2 is ISYDGTV (reference sequence). J lost 7 bases, V lost 0 bases, and 6 bases had no gene match. The CDR3 extends over 17 amino acids. The CDR3, as DNA: TGTGCCTTGTGGGAGGTGCATCGGGAGTTGGGCAAAAAAATCAAGGTATTT. Translated, it gives CALWEVHRELGKKIKVF.

The chain links TRGV9 to TRGJP2. Germline V gene sequence: CDR1 GITISATS, CDR2 ISYDGTV (reference sequence). This CDR3 has 16 residues. V dropped 2 bases and J dropped 2; count of bases not matched to a gene: 8. CDR3 bases: TGTGCCTTGTGGGAGGCGCGGGGAAGTAGTGATTGGATCAAGACGTTT. It is translated as CALWEARGSSDWIKTF.

This clone was observed a few times. The same CDR3 is also encoded by other DNA sequences in this sample. The J gene is TRGJ1 or TRGJ2, the V gene TRGV3. CDR1 VTNTFY and CDR2 YDVSTARD come from the germline V gene (reference sequence). After removal of 0 bases from V and 6 bases from J, the junction contained 5 bases not matched to a gene. CDR3 size: 13 residues. DNA for the CDR3: TGTGCCACCTGGGACAGGCGCCGTTATAAGAAACTCTTT. Protein product: CATWDRRRYKKLF.

The V and J genes are TRGV8 and TRGJP2. In germline, CDR1 is VENAVY, CDR2 YDSYNSRV. The CDR3 has 14 amino acids. V shed 0 bases and J 6 bases; nucleotides not matched to a gene: 4. CDR3 coding DNA: TGTGCCACCTGGGATAGGTCTCGTGATTGGATCAAGACGTTT. Its translation is CATWDRSRDWIKTF.

In its sample, this clone was seen a few times. The V gene is TRGV9, the J gene TRGJ1 or TRGJ2. CDR3 length: 14 residues. Trimming cost V 1 base and J 2 bases; bases outside gene matches: 5. Looked up from germline, CDR1 is GITISATS and CDR2 is ISYDGTV (reference sequence). CDR3 DNA sequence: TGTGCCTTGTGGGAGGTCGAATATTATTATAAGAAACTCTTT. The encoded protein is CALWEVEYYYKKLF.

The chain recombines TRGV9 with TRGJP1. The CDR3 runs to 16 residues. The V and J ends lost 0 bases and 1 base, in that order; junction bases with no gene match: 5. Germline loops: CDR1 GITISATS, CDR2 ISYDGTV (reference sequence). CDR3 DNA: TGTGCCTTGTGGGAGGTGAGCCTTACCACTGGTTGGTTCAAGATATTT. Encoded protein: CALWEVSLTTGWFKIF.

In its sample, this clone was seen a few times. The genes are TRGV8 and TRGJ1 or TRGJ2. The J segment lost 9 bases and the V segment lost 1 base, leaving 3 bases of the junction unmatched. This CDR3 is 11 amino acids long. CDR1 is VENAVY and CDR2 is YDSYNSRV in the germline V gene. The CDR3 sequence: CATWDSCKKLF. The CDR3 DNA is TGTGCCACCTGGGATAGCTGTAAGAAACTCTTT.

With respect to this clone: At the DNA level, this CDR3 is encoded by other sequences in the same sample as well. The chain uses TRGV4 and TRGJ1 or TRGJ2. CDR3 length equals 13 residues. The V gene end was trimmed by 3 bases and the J gene end by 3 bases; junction bases not matched to a gene: 5. Germline V gives CDR1 EGSTGY, CDR2 YDSYTSSV. CDR3 residues: CATWDSSYYKKLF. Written as DNA, the CDR3 is TGTGCCACCTGGGATTCCAGTTATTATAAGAAACTCTTT.

The table lists this clone with a few counts. This chain links TRGV9 with TRGJP1. The germline V gene encodes CDR1 GITISATS and CDR2 ISYDGTV (reference sequence). The CDR3 runs 12 residues. V lost 8 bases and J lost 7; bases outside the gene matches: 7. CDR3 sequence reads: CALFIGGWFKIF. The DNA of the CDR3 is TGTGCCTTGTTTATTGGTGGTTGGTTCAAGATATTT.

This rearrangement joins TRGV9 to TRGJ1 or TRGJ2. Trimming took 0 bases from V and 7 from J; bases not matched to a gene: 12. Germline loops: CDR1 GITISATS, CDR2 ISYDGTV (reference sequence). The length of the CDR3 is 15 residues. This CDR3 reads CALWEVQGVRYKKLF. The CDR3 region has the DNA TGTGCCTTGTGGGAGGTGCAGGGTGTCCGGTATAAGAAACTCTTT.